A selection of T cell receptor beta chains follows, all from one sample in a study of a mutant IDH1 vaccine in newly diagnosed glioma. Using immunoSEQ multiplex PCR, the repertoire was profiled, and TCRdb retains in-frame clones only, with some absent. The table includes fewer than 85,000 clones, about 81% detected once. No antigens are known for them. The sample consisted of PBMCs, taken from a glioma patient whose treatment included an IDH1 peptide vaccine. The receptors originated from a man in his forties or fifties with glioma. Both conserved end residues are part of each CDR3. The D gene is left open where the match is weak. Size tells how often a clone was seen (once, few, many) or the class of an expanded clone, and some rows leave it out.

abundance	j_gene	d_gene	v_gene	CDR3aa	CDR3nt
NA	TRBJ1-3	NA	TRBV25-1	CASSAGQPGNTIYF	TGTGCCAGCAGTGCCGGGCAGCCTGGAAACACCATATATTTT
NA	TRBJ1-5	NA	TRBV6-6	CASEETSNQPQHF	TGTGCCAGCGAAGAGACCAGCAATCAGCCCCAGCATTTT
NA	TRBJ2-3	NA	TRBV7-2	CASSLAGGGVDTQYF	TGTGCCAGCAGCTTAGCGGGAGGCGGGGTCGATACGCAGTATTTT
NA	TRBJ1-5	TRBD1	TRBV18	CASSADRGQYQPQHF	TGTGCCAGCTCGGCCGACAGGGGGCAGTATCAGCCCCAGCATTTT
NA	TRBJ2-5	TRBD2	TRBV6-5	CASSLTSGTQETQYF	TGTGCCAGCAGCCTGACTAGCGGGACCCAAGAGACCCAGTACTTC
NA	TRBJ1-1	NA	TRBV25-1	CASSGYRDLKTEAFF	TGTGCCAGCAGCGGATACAGGGATCTGAAAACTGAAGCTTTCTTT
NA	TRBJ1-2	NA	TRBV7-6	CASSKTDNYGYTF	TGTGCCAGCAGCAAGACGGACAACTATGGCTACACCTTC
NA	TRBJ2-3	NA	TRBV5-1	CASSLVTDQLDTQYF	TGCGCCAGCAGCTTGGTCACCGACCAGTTGGATACGCAGTATTTT
NA	TRBJ2-7	NA	TRBV9	CASSVDWLTEVYF	TGTGCCAGCAGCGTAGATTGGCTTACGGAAGTGTACTTC
NA	TRBJ2-3	TRBD2	TRBV11-2	CASSLDSGYSTDTQYF	TGTGCCAGCAGCTTAGATAGCGGGTATAGCACAGATACGCAGTATTTT
NA	TRBJ2-5	TRBD2	TRBV7-2	CASSQLGLAGGETQYF	TGTGCCAGCAGCCAATTGGGACTAGCGGGCGGGGAGACCCAGTACTTC
NA	TRBJ2-3	TRBD2	TRBV5-7	CASSLSSGFTDTQYF	TGTGCCAGCAGCTTATCTAGCGGGTTCACAGATACGCAGTATTTT
NA	TRBJ2-7	TRBD2	TRBV7-2	CASSYPGLAGQGQYF	TGTGCCAGCAGCTATCCGGGACTAGCGGGACAAGGGCAGTACTTC
NA	TRBJ2-7	TRBD2	TRBV28	CASRPSGRTSEDEQYF	TGTGCCAGCAGACCCTCCGGCAGGACTAGCGAGGACGAGCAGTACTTC
medium-sized	TRBJ1-1	NA	TRBV28	CASSYRTYATEAFF	TGTGCCAGCAGTTACCGGACATACGCCACTGAAGCTTTCTTT
few	TRBJ1-3	NA	TRBV10-3	CAISETALSGNTIYF	TGTGCCATCAGTGAGACAGCGCTCTCTGGAAACACCATATATTTT
NA	TRBJ2-7	TRBD1	TRBV4-2	CASSQDATGGSVEQYF	TGTGCCAGCAGCCAAGATGCGACAGGGGGCTCGGTCGAGCAGTACTTC
NA	TRBJ2-3	NA	TRBV5-6	CASSSILTGGRPTDTQYF	TGTGCCAGCAGCTCAATCCTCACCGGGGGGCGACCCACAGATACGCAGTATTTT
many	TRBJ2-7	NA	TRBV27	CASSLSVGGEQYF	TGTGCCAGCAGTTTATCTGTGGGAGGCGAGCAGTACTTC
NA	TRBJ2-7	NA	TRBV5-1	CASSPSELPSYEQYF	TGCGCCAGCAGCCCCTCGGAACTGCCTTCCTACGAGCAGTACTTC